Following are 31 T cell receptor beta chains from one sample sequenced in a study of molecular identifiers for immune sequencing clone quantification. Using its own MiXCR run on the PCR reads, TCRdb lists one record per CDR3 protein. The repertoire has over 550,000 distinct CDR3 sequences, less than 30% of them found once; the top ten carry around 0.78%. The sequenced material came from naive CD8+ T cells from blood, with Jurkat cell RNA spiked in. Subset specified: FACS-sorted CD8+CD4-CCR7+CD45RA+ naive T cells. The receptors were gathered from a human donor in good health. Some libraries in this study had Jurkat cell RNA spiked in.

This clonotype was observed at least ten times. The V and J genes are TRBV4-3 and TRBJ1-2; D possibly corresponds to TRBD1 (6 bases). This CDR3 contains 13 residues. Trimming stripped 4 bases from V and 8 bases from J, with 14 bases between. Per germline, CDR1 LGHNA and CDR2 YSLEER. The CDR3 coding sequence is TGCGCCAGCAGCCTACAGGGAGCCCTAGGCTACACCTTC. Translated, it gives CASSLQGALGYTF.

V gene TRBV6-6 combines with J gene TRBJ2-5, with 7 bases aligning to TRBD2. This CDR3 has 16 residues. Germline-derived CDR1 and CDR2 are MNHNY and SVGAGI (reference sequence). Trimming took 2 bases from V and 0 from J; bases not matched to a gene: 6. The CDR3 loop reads CASSYGLRGYQETQYF. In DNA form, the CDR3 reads TGTGCCAGCAGTTACGGGCTGCGGGGGTACCAAGAGACCCAGTACTTC.

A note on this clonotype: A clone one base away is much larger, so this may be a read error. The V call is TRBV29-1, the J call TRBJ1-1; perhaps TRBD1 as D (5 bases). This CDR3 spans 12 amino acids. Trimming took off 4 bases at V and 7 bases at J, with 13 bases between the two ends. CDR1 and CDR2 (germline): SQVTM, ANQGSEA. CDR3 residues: CSVVGQDIEAFF. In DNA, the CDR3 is TGCAGCGTTGTAGGGCAGGACATTGAAGCTTTCTTT.

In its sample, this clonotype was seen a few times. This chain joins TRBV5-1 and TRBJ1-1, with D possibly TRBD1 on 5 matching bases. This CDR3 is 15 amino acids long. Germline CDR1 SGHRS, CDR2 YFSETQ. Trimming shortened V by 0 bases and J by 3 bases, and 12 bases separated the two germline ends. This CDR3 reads CASSLAAGRDTEAFF. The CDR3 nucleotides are TGCGCCAGCAGCTTGGCCGCAGGGCGGGACACTGAAGCTTTCTTT.

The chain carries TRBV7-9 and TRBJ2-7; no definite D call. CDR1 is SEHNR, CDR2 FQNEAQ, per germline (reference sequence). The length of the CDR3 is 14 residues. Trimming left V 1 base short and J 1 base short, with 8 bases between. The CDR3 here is CASSLVTESYEQYF. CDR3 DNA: TGTGCCAGCAGCTTAGTAACAGAGTCCTACGAGCAGTACTTC.

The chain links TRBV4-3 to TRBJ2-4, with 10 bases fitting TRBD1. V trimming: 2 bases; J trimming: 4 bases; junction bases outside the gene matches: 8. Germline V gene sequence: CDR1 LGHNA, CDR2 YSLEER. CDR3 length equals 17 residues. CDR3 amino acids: CASSQYPGTGVKNIQYF. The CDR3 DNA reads TGCGCCAGCAGCCAATACCCCGGGACAGGGGTAAAAAACATTCAGTACTTC.

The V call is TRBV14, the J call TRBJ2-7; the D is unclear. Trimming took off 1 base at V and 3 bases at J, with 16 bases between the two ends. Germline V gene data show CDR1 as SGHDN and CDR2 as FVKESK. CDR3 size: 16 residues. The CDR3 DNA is TGTGCCAGCAGCCAAGGGACGGTCGTGCTTGGCTACGAGCAGTACTTC. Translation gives CASSQGTVVLGYEQYF.

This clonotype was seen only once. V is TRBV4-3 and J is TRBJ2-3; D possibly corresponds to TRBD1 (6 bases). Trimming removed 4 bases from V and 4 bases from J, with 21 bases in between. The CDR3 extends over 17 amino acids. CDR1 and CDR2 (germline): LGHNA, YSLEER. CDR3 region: CASSPRSWTEGSDTQYF. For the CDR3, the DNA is TGCGCCAGCAGCCCGCGGTCCTGGACAGAAGGCTCAGATACGCAGTATTTT.

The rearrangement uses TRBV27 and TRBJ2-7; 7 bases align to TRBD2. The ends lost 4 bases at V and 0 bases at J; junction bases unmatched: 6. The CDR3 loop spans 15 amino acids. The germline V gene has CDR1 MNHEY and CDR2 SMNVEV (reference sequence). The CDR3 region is CASSSQTSSSYEQYF. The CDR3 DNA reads TGTGCCAGCAGTTCCCAGACTAGCAGCTCCTACGAGCAGTACTTC.

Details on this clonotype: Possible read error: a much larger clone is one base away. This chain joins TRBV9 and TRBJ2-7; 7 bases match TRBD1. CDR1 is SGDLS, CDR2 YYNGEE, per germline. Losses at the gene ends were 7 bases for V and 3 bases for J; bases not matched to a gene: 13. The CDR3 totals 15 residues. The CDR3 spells CASRTSGGRVYEQYF. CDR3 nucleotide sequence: TGTGCCAGCCGTACCTCAGGGGGTAGGGTCTACGAGCAGTACTTC.

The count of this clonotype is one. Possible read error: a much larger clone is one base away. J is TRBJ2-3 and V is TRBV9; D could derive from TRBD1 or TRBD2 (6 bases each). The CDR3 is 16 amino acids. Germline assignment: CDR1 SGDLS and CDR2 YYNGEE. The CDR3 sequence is CANSVEDGGSTDTQYF. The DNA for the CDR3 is TGTGCCAACAGCGTAGAGGACGGGGGCTCCACAGATACGCAGTATTTT.

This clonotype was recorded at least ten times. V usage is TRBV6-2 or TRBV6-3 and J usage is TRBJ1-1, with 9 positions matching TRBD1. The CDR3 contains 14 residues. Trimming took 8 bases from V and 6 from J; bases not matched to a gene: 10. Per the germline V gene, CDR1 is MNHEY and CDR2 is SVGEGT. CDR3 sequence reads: CASGIGTGFSEAFF. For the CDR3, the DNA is TGTGCCAGCGGAATTGGGACAGGGTTCTCTGAAGCTTTCTTT.

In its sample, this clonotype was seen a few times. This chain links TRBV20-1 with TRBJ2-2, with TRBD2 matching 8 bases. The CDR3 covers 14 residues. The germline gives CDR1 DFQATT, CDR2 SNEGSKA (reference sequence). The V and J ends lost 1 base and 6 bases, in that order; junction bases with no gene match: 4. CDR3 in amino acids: CSARVEREPGELFF. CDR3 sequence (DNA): TGCAGTGCTAGAGTGGAGCGGGAGCCCGGGGAGCTGTTTTTT.

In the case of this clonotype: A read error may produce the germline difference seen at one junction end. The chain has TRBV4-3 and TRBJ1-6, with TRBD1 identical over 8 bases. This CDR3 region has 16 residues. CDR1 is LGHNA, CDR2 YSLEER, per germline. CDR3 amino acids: CANSHDRGGKNSPLHF. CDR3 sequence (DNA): TGCGCCAACAGCCACGACAGGGGAGGTAAAAATTCACCCCTCCACTTT.

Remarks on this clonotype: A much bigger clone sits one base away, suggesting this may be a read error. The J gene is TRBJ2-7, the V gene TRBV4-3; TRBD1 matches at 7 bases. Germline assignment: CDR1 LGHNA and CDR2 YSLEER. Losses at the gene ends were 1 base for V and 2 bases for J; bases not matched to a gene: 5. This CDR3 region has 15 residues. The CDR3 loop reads CASSQVVTGPYEQYF. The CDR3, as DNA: TGCGCCAGCAGCCAAGTCGTGACAGGGCCCTACGAGCAGTACTTC.

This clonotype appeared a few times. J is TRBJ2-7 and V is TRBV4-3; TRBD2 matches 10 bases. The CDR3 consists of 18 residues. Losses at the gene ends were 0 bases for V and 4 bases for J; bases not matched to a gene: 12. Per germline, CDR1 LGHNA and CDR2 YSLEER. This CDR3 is CASSQDRGSGRFGYEQYF. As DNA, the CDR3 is TGCGCCAGCAGCCAAGATCGGGGTAGCGGGAGGTTTGGGTACGAGCAGTACTTC.

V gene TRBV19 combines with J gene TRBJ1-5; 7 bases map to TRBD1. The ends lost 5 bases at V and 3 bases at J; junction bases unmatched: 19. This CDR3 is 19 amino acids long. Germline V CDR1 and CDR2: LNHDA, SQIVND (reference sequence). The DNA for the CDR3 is TGTGCCAGTAGTCCAAGACAGGGATTGAGATTCGGAGACAATCAGCCCCAGCATTTT. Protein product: CASSPRQGLRFGDNQPQHF.

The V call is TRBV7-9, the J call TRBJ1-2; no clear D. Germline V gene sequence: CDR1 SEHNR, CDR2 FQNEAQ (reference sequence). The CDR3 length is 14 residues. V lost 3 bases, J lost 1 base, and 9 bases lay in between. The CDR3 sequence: CASSFPALNYGYTF. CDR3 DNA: TGTGCCAGCAGCTTCCCAGCGCTTAACTATGGCTACACCTTC.

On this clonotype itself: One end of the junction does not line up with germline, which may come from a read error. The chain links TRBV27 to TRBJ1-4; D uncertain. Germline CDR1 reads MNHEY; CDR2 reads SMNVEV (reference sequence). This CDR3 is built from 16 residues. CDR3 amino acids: CVSSLSTGGKNEKLFF. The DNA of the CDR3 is TGTGTCAGCAGTTTATCGACGGGCGGAAAAAATGAAAAACTGTTTTTT.

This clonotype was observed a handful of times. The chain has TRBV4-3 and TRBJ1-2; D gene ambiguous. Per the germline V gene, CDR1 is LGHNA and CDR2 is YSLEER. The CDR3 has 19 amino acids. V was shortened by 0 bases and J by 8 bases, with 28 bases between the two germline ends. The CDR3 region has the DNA TGCGCCAGCAGCCAAGATGTTAGGATCTCGTCTTTGTTTGTAGGCGGCTACACCTTC. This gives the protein CASSQDVRISSLFVGGYTF.

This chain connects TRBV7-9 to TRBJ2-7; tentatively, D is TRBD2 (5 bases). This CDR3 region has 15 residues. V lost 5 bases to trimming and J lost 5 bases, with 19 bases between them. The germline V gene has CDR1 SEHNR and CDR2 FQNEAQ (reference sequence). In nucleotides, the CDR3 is TGTGCCAGCAGCAGCGCTAGCTCGCCTCGGGACGAGCAGTACTTC. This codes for CASSSASSPRDEQYF.

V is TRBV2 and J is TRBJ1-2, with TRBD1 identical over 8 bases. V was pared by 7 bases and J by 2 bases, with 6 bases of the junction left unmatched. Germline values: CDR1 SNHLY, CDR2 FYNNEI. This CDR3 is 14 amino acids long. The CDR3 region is CASTTGQGNYGYTF. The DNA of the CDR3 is TGTGCCAGCACCACCGGACAGGGAAACTATGGCTACACCTTC.

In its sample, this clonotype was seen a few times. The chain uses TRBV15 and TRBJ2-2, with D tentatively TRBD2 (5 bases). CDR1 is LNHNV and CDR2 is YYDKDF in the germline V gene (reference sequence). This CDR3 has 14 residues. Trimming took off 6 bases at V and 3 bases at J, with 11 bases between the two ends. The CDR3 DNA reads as TGTGCCACCAGTGCCCTGCGGGACACCGGGGAGCTGTTTTTT. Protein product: CATSALRDTGELFF.

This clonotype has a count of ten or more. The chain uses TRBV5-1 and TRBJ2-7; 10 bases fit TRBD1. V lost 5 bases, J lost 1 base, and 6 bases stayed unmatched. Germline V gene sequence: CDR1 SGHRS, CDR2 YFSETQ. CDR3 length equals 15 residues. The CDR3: CASSTDRGISYEQYF. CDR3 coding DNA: TGCGCCAGCAGTACGGACAGGGGGATATCCTACGAGCAGTACTTC.

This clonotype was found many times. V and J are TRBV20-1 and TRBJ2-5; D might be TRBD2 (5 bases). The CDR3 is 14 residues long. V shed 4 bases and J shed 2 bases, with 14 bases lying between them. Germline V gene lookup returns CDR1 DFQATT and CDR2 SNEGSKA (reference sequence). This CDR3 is CSATPPQRQETQYF. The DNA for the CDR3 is TGCAGTGCTACCCCCCCACAGCGGCAAGAGACCCAGTACTTC.

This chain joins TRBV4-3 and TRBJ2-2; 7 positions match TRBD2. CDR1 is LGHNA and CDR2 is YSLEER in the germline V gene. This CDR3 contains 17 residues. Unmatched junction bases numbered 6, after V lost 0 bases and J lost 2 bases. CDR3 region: CASSQDPSGANTGELFF. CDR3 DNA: TGCGCCAGCAGCCAAGATCCGAGCGGGGCAAACACCGGGGAGCTGTTTTTT.

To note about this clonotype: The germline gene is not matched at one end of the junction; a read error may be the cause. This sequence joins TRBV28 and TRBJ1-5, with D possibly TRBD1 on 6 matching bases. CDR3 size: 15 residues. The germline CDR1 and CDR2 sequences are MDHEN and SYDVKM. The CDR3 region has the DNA TGTGCCACCAGCTTGACAGGCGATAGCAATCACCCCCAGCAATTT. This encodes CATSLTGDSNHPQQF.

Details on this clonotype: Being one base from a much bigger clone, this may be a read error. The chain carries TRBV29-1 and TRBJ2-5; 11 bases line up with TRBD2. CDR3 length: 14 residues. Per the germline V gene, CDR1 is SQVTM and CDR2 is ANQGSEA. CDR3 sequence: CSASTGLAGETQYF. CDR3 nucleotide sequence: TGCAGTGCCAGTACCGGACTAGCGGGAGAGACCCAGTACTTC.

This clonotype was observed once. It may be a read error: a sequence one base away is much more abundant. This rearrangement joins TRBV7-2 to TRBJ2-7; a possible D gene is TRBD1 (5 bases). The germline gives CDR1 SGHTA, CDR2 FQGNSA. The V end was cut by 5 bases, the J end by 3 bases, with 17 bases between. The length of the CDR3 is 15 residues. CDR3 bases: TGTGCCAGCAGCCACCGGGTCAGGGCTCGCTACGAGCAGTACTTC. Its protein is CASSHRVRARYEQYF.

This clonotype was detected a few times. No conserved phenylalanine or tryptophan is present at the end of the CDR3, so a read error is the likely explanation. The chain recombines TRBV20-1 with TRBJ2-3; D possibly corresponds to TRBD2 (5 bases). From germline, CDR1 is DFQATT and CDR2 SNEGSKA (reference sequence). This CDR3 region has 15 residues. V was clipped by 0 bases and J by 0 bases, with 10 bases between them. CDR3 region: CSARDPGTSTDTQYL. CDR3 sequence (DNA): TGCAGTGCTAGAGACCCGGGAACAAGCACAGATACGCAGTATCTT.

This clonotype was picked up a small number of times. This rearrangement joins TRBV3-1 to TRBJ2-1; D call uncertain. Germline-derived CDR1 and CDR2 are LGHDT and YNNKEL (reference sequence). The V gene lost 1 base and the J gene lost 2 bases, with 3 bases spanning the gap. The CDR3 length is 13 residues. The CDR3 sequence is CASSQGPYNEQFF. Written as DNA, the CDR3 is TGTGCCAGCAGCCAAGGACCCTACAATGAGCAGTTCTTC.